This TCR beta chain was sequenced for a study of blood T cell repertoires in COVID-19. Assay used: immunoSEQ multiplex PCR; TCRdb lists only in-frame clones, some missing. Of some 80,000 clones in the sample, 65% to 90% were seen once. CDR1 and CDR2 from the germline V gene are SGHTA and FQGNSA. This CDR3 region has 14 residues. Trimming took 1 base from V and 5 from J, leaving 12 bases between them. Sequencing was done on a sample of peripheral blood. The V and J genes are TRBV7-2 and TRBJ2-7; D might be TRBD1 (5 bases). The clonotype was recovered from a man aged 45-60 years with COVID-19, enrolled during active disease. The CDR3 spells CASSLEGKANEQYF. CDR3 coding DNA: TGTGCCAGCAGCTTAGAGGGGAAGGCAAACGAGCAGTACTTC.